Listed below are T cell receptor beta chains from one sample, sequenced in a study of beta chain features in type 1 diabetes. TCRdb's copy holds only in-frame clones and misses some; the assay was immunoSEQ multiplex PCR. The table has under 200,000 clones, roughly 8.1% seen once. The sequenced material came from central memory CD4+ T cells from blood. The receptor source for this set is a man between 18 and 35 years old in good health. The CDR3 runs from the conserved cysteine through the conserved F or W. D genes are given only for firm matches. Some rows have no size entry. The others give once, few or many, or a class for an expanded clone.

d_gene,abundance,j_gene,v_gene,CDR3aa,CDR3nt
NA,few,TRBJ2-3,TRBV11-2,CASSLDLAVSTDTQYF,TGTGCCAGCAGCTTAGATTTAGCGGTTAGCACAGATACGCAGTATTTT
NA,NA,TRBJ2-1,TRBV7-2,CASSPTRADEQFF,TGTGCCAGCAGTCCCACTAGAGCGGATGAGCAGTTCTTC
TRBD1,few,TRBJ2-5,TRBV18,CASSPRQGEGETQYF,TGTGCCAGCTCACCGCGACAGGGAGAAGGAGAGACCCAGTACTTC
NA,many,TRBJ1-1,TRBV7-9,CASSLSGNTEAFF,TGTGCCAGCAGCTTATCAGGAAACACTGAAGCTTTCTTT
TRBD1,few,TRBJ1-2,TRBV4-3,CASSQGPQGNYAGYTF,TGCGCCAGCAGCCAAGGTCCACAGGGGAACTATGCTGGCTACACCTTC
NA,few,TRBJ2-7,TRBV9,CASSVGWAGRSYEQYF,TGTGCCAGCAGCGTGGGCTGGGCGGGAAGGTCCTACGAGCAGTACTTC
NA,few,TRBJ1-5,TRBV11-2,CASSLAPGNQPQHF,TGTGCCAGCAGCTTAGCTCCGGGGAATCAGCCCCAGCATTTT
NA,many,TRBJ2-2,TRBV29-1,CSVTQTGIGELFF,TGCAGCGTCACCCAAACAGGGATCGGGGAGCTGTTTTTT
NA,NA,TRBJ2-6,TRBV7-9,CASSHGRYSGANVLTF,TGCGCCAGCAGCCATGGCAGATACTCTGGGGCCAACGTCCTGACTTTC
TRBD1,NA,TRBJ1-4,TRBV5-1,CASSLGGGDEKLFF,TGCGCCAGCAGCTTAGGAGGGGGCGATGAAAAACTGTTTTTT
NA,few,TRBJ2-7,TRBV10-3,CAISRGAYEQYF,TGTGCCATCAGCAGGGGGGCCTACGAGCAGTACTTC
NA,NA,TRBJ2-7,TRBV11-2,CASSPTHGTYEQYF,TGTGCCAGCAGCCCCACACACGGGACCTACGAGCAGTACTTC
NA,NA,TRBJ2-5,TRBV7-7,CASSLRSQETQYF,TGTGCCAGCAGCTTACGCAGCCAAGAGACCCAGTACTTC
NA,few,TRBJ1-5,TRBV4-3,CASSHLTGSSQPQHF,TGCGCCAGCAGCCACCTCACAGGGAGTAGTCAGCCCCAGCATTTT
TRBD1,few,TRBJ2-5,TRBV25-1,CASSSGGRETQYF,TGTGCCAGCAGTTCAGGGGGCCGAGAGACCCAGTACTTC
TRBD1,NA,TRBJ1-2,TRBV4-2,CASRRQGNYGYTF,TGTGCCAGCAGGAGACAGGGGAACTATGGCTACACCTTC
NA,NA,TRBJ1-5,TRBV6-1,CASDKPGQPQHF,TGTGCCAGCGACAAGCCTGGTCAGCCCCAGCATTTT
NA,NA,TRBJ2-5,TRBV4-1,CASSQDEAGLGPAETQYF,TGCGCCAGCAGCCAAGATGAGGCGGGACTTGGGCCAGCGGAGACCCAGTACTTC
TRBD2,many,TRBJ2-1,TRBV5-1,CASRLAGGSSYNEQFF,TGCGCCAGTAGGCTAGCGGGGGGTTCCTCCTACAATGAGCAGTTCTTC
NA,NA,TRBJ2-7,TRBV30,CAWSFGISPEQYF,TGTGCCTGGAGTTTCGGGATTTCCCCCGAGCAGTACTTC
NA,few,TRBJ2-7,TRBV1,CTSPGEYF,TGCACCAGCCCCGGGGAGTACTTC
TRBD1,NA,TRBJ1-5,TRBV7-9,CASSNDRGLQPQHF,TGTGCCAGCAGCAACGACAGGGGACTTCAGCCCCAGCATTTT
TRBD2,NA,TRBJ2-7,TRBV5-4,CASSPASGSDYEQYF,TGTGCCAGCAGCCCGGCTAGCGGGAGCGACTACGAGCAGTACTTC
NA,few,TRBJ2-7,TRBV28,CASRTEYEQYF,TGTGCCAGCAGGACAGAGTACGAGCAGTACTTC
TRBD1,few,TRBJ1-5,TRBV7-8,CASSPGTGMYQPQHF,TGTGCCAGCAGCCCCGGGACAGGGATGTACCAGCCCCAGCATTTT
TRBD2,NA,TRBJ2-2,TRBV19,CASSPQAGTPTGELFF,TGTGCCAGTAGTCCCCAAGCGGGAACTCCCACCGGGGAGCTGTTTTTT
NA,few,TRBJ2-1,TRBV9,CASSVGPEEYNEQFF,TGTGCCAGCAGCGTCGGCCCCGAGGAGTACAATGAGCAGTTCTTC
TRBD2,few,TRBJ2-5,TRBV9,CASSVAVGRQETQYF,TGTGCCAGCAGCGTAGCTGTCGGGAGGCAAGAGACCCAGTACTTC